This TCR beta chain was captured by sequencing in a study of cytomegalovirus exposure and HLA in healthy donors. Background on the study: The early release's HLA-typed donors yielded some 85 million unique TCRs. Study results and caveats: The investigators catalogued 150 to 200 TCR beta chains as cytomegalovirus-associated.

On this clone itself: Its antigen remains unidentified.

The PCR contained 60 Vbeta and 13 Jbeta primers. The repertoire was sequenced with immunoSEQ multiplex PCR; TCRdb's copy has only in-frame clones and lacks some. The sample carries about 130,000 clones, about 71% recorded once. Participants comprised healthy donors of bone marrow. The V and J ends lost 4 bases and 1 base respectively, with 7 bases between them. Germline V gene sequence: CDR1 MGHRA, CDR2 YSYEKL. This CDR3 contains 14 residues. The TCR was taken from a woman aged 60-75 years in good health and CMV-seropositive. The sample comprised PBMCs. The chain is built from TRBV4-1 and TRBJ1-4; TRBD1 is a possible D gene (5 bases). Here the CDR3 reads CASSRQGTNEKLFF. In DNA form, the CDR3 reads TGCGCCAGCAGCCGGCAGGGAACTAATGAAAAACTGTTTTTT.